This TCR beta chain stems from a study of CD8 T cells in ankylosing spondylitis. The study's findings and limits: Researchers report that disease-linked clones proved CD8+ and relatively rare in peripheral blood. Reports of some motif variants in reactive arthritis synovial fluid and blood predate this one. Seemingly characteristic of ankylosing spondylitis blood was a TCR beta motif consisting of 7 or 8 highly homologous variants.

The CDR3 is 11 amino acids. Germline CDR1 reads SEHNR; CDR2 reads FQNEAQ (reference sequence). V was trimmed by 8 bases and J by 6 bases, leaving 9 bases between them. The table lists this clonotype with many counts. Its antigen is undetermined. One entry per CDR3 protein, called by TCRdb with MiXCR from the 5' RACE reads. The table includes around 180,000 distinct CDR3 sequences, about 20% detected once. The J gene is TRBJ2-3, the V gene TRBV7-9; either TRBD1 or TRBD2 may fit D (6 bases each). This TCR was sampled from a male donor between 5 and 35 years old with ankylosing spondylitis or in good health (not recorded which). What was sequenced was blood, either unsorted or a sorted T cell fraction (not recorded which). The CDR3 sequence: CASGGGDTQYF. Written as DNA, the CDR3 is TGTGCCAGCGGAGGGGGGGATACGCAGTATTTT.